The 28 T cell receptor beta chains in this list originate from one sample, sequenced in a study of OX40 agonist ivuxolimab in advanced cancers. The method was immunoSEQ multiplex PCR; TCRdb's version includes in-frame clones alone and lacks a portion of them. Seen here are under 140,000 clones, over 85% observed once, and the top ten hold around 0.27%. Material: CD4+ or CD8+ T cells sorted from blood, obtained in a trial of the OX40 agonist ivuxolimab. Every receptor here comes from an adult with an advanced solid tumor such as melanoma, head and neck, liver or kidney cancer.

The CDR3 coding sequence is TGTGCCAGCTCCCGAAGGGCCGATATGAACACTGAAGCTTTCTTT. As protein: CASSRRADMNTEAFF. The chain has TRBV18 and TRBJ1-1; D gene unclear. This CDR3 region has 15 residues. Trimming pared 6 bases from V and 0 bases from J, leaving 14 bases between. CDR1 KGHSH and CDR2 LQKENI come from the germline V gene.

The chain combines TRBV6-4 with TRBJ2-1, with a tentative D call TRBD1 (6 bases). The V gene's germline CDR1 is MRHNA and CDR2 SNTAGT. Trimming took 0 bases from V and 3 from J, leaving 15 bases between them. The CDR3 runs 17 residues. In DNA form, the CDR3 reads TGTGCCAGCAGTGACTCTGGGGGCTCCCATAACTACAATGAGCAGTTCTTC. Translating gives CASSDSGGSHNYNEQFF.

Of note for this clone: This same CDR3 is encoded by further DNA sequences in the sample. The chain has TRBV4-1 and TRBJ1-1; maybe TRBD1 (5 bases). Germline CDR1 is MGHRA and CDR2 is YSYEKL. Trimming took off 6 bases at V and 1 base at J, with 15 bases between the two ends. CDR3 size: 15 residues. DNA for the CDR3: TGCGCCAGCAGTCGTGGGCGGGGGTGGAACACTGAAGCTTTCTTT. Its translation: CASSRGRGWNTEAFF.

The rearrangement links TRBV27 to TRBJ2-7; D unresolved. Germline CDR1 is MNHEY and CDR2 is SMNVEV (reference sequence). V gave up 4 bases and J gave up 1 base, with 20 bases separating them. The CDR3 is 17 amino acids. CDR3: CASSSQIRAPKSYEQYF. CDR3 nucleotides: TGTGCCAGCAGTTCGCAAATCCGGGCCCCTAAGTCCTACGAGCAGTACTTC.

The rearrangement uses TRBV20-1 and TRBJ1-1; D is unresolved. Looked up from germline, CDR1 is DFQATT and CDR2 is SNEGSKA (reference sequence). The CDR3 spans 11 residues. Deletions cut 6 bases from V and 1 base from J, with 6 bases between. CDR3 amino acids: CSAPTNTEAFF. Here the CDR3 DNA reads TGCAGTGCCCCGACGAACACTGAAGCTTTCTTT.

V gene TRBV4-2 combines with J gene TRBJ1-2; 7 bases are a match to TRBD1. Germline V gene sequence: CDR1 LGHNA, CDR2 YNFKEQ. The J segment lost 4 bases and the V segment lost 0 bases, leaving 14 bases of the junction unmatched. This CDR3 is built from 18 residues. DNA of the CDR3: TGTGCCAGCAGCCAAGAGGGGGCACAGGGGCCACGTGGCTATGGCTACACCTTC. Amino acid sequence: CASSQEGAQGPRGYGYTF.

This clone was observed once. V usage is TRBV28 and J usage is TRBJ1-1; 8 positions match TRBD1. There are 16 residues in the CDR3. Germline values: CDR1 MDHEN, CDR2 SYDVKM. V lost 4 bases to trimming and J lost 3 bases; unmatched junction nucleotides: 10. The CDR3 loop reads CASSSRQGKVDTEAFF. The CDR3, as DNA: TGTGCCAGCAGTTCTCGACAGGGGAAGGTGGACACTGAAGCTTTCTTT.

The chain carries TRBV28 and TRBJ2-1; TRBD1 might be the D (6 bases). This CDR3 is built from 17 residues. The V end lost 4 bases, the J end lost 5 bases, and 21 bases lay between the germline ends. From germline, CDR1 is MDHEN and CDR2 SYDVKM. The CDR3 loop reads CASSSLSGALLDNEQFF. In nucleotides, the CDR3 is TGTGCCAGCAGTTCCCTCTCAGGGGCCCTCCTCGACAATGAGCAGTTCTTC.

The chain joins TRBV7-2 to TRBJ1-3; D gene uncertain. CDR3 size: 12 residues. Trimming shortened V by 1 base and J by 7 bases, and 5 bases separated the two germline ends. Germline CDR1 is SGHTA and CDR2 is FQGNSA. In nucleotides, the CDR3 is TGTGCCAGCAGCTTAGAAGTCAACACCATATATTTT. Protein: CASSLEVNTIYF. The whole variable domain, remainder taken from reference TRBV7-2 and TRBJ1-3, is GAGVSQSPSNKVTEKGKDVELRCDPISGHTALYWYRQSLGQGLEFLIYFQGNSAPDKSGLPSDRFSAERTGGSVSTLTIQRTQQEDSAVYLCASSLEVNTIYFGEGSWLTVV.

The chain combines TRBV19 with TRBJ2-3, with 12 nucleotides matching TRBD2. The CDR3 runs to 18 residues. V lost 3 bases, J lost 4 bases, and 11 bases stayed unmatched. The germline CDR1 and CDR2 sequences are LNHDA and SQIVND (reference sequence). CDR3 bases: TGTGCCAGTAGTATTGGGGGGCTGACTAGCGGGAGTGCAGATACGCAGTATTTT. Residues: CASSIGGLTSGSADTQYF. The variable domain in full, with the rest retrieved from reference TRBV19 and TRBJ2-3, is DGGITQSPKYLFRKEGQNVTLSCEQNLNHDAMYWYRQDPGQGLRLIYYSQIVNDFQKGDIAEGYSVSREKKESFPLTVTSAQKNPTAFYLCASSIGGLTSGSADTQYFGPGTRLTVL.

V is TRBV18 and J is TRBJ2-7; weak D call: TRBD1 (6 bases). The V gene's germline CDR1 is KGHSH and CDR2 LQKENI. V lost 4 bases to trimming and J lost 5 bases, with 12 bases between them. The CDR3 contains 13 residues. CDR3 nucleotides: TGTGCCAGCTCACGTGACAGGTTCGACGAGCAGTACTTC. It is translated as CASSRDRFDEQYF. The variable domain in full, completed from reference TRBV18 and TRBJ2-7, reads NAGVMQNPRHLVRRRGQEARLRCSPMKGHSHVYWYRQLPEEGLKFMVYLQKENIIDESGMPKERFSAEFPKEGPSILRIQQVVRGDSAAYFCASSRDRFDEQYFGPGTRLTVT.

This clone was picked up one time. The chain employs TRBV27 and TRBJ2-1; 8 bases match TRBD2. The CDR3 runs to 16 residues. The germline V gene has CDR1 MNHEY and CDR2 SMNVEV (reference sequence). V lost 6 bases and J lost 1; bases outside the gene matches: 8. DNA of the CDR3: TGTGCCAGCAGGTCCTCGGGACTAGAATCCTACAATGAGCAGTTCTTC. It translates to CASRSSGLESYNEQFF.

V and J are TRBV6-5 and TRBJ2-7; a weak D match, TRBD1 (6 bases). The length of the CDR3 is 14 residues. V was shortened by 2 bases and J by 4 bases, with 12 bases between the two germline ends. CDR1 MNHEY and CDR2 SVGAGI come from the germline V gene. The CDR3 reads CASSYKQGPYEQYF. The DNA for the CDR3 is TGTGCCAGCAGTTACAAACAGGGTCCTTACGAGCAGTACTTC.

This clone has just one count. Its ends do not fully match the called genes, so a read error is possible. This chain joins TRBV7-7 and TRBJ2-7; weak D call: TRBD1 (6 bases). CDR3 length: 16 residues. The germline CDR1 and CDR2 sequences are SSHAT and FNYEAQ (reference sequence). Here the CDR3 reads CASSLDRDTRGSEQYF. DNA of the CDR3: TGTGCTAGCAGCCTAGACCGGGACACCCGTGGGAGCGAGCAGTACTTC.

This chain links TRBV5-1 with TRBJ2-7; TRBD2 is a possible D gene (6 bases). The CDR3 contains 14 residues. Germline loops: CDR1 SGHRS, CDR2 YFSETQ. V shed 0 bases and J shed 6 bases, with 13 bases lying between them. The CDR3 is CASSLAGVRGEQYF. The CDR3 DNA sequence: TGCGCCAGCAGCTTGGCGGGGGTCCGGGGCGAGCAGTACTTC.

The gene calls are TRBV6-1 and TRBJ2-3, with TRBD1 matching over 12 bases. Losses at the gene ends were 10 bases for V and 7 bases for J; bases not matched to a gene: 9. CDR3 length: 14 amino acids. Germline V gene sequence: CDR1 MNHNS, CDR2 SASEGT. The CDR3 sequence: CAISRDRGLNTQYF. The CDR3 DNA is TGTGCCATCTCCCGGGACAGGGGGCTGAATACGCAGTATTTT.

CDR3 in amino acids: CSVDRQGAYPEAFF. DNA for the CDR3: TGCAGCGTCGATAGACAGGGGGCGTATCCTGAAGCTTTCTTT. The rearrangement uses TRBV29-1 and TRBJ1-1; the match to TRBD1 covers 10 bases. The CDR3 has 14 residues. The ends lost 6 bases at V and 6 bases at J; junction bases unmatched: 10. Germline V CDR1 and CDR2: SQVTM, ANQGSEA.

The J gene is TRBJ1-1, the V gene TRBV5-4; TRBD1 might be the D (6 bases). This CDR3 has 12 amino acids. The V gene's germline CDR1 is SGHNT and CDR2 YYREEE (reference sequence). Deletions cut 5 bases from V and 3 bases from J, with 8 bases between. CDR3 loop: CASRGAHTEAFF. The CDR3 DNA reads as TGTGCCAGCAGGGGGGCCCACACTGAAGCTTTCTTT.

The chain links TRBV19 to TRBJ1-2; D unresolved. CDR1 and CDR2 from the germline V gene are LNHDA and SQIVND (reference sequence). Between the trimmed V and J ends, which lost 7 bases and 0 bases, there was a span of 18 bases. The CDR3 runs 16 residues. CDR3 DNA: TGTGCCAGTATGTTGGCCACAAGGCCCACTAACTATGGCTACACCTTC. It translates to CASMLATRPTNYGYTF.

This chain uses TRBV7-2 with TRBJ2-5, with a possible D match to TRBD2 (6 bases). Between the trimmed V and J ends, which lost 6 bases and 5 bases, there was a span of 16 bases. This CDR3 is built from 14 residues. Germline V lookup: CDR1 SGHTA, CDR2 FQGNSA. CDR3 amino acids: CASSTQAREETQYF. CDR3 bases: TGTGCCAGCAGTACTCAAGCCCGGGAGGAGACCCAGTACTTC.

The chain employs TRBV10-3 and TRBJ1-1; TRBD1 is a possible D gene (5 bases). This CDR3 contains 12 residues. The V and J ends lost 2 bases and 8 bases respectively, with 9 bases between them. CDR1 is ENHRY, CDR2 SYGVKD, per germline. The CDR3, as DNA: TGTGCCATCAGTGAGGCAGGGCCCGAAGCTTTCTTT. This translates into CAISEAGPEAFF.

The V gene is TRBV5-8, the J gene TRBJ2-7, with D possibly TRBD1 on 6 matching bases. V was shortened by 0 bases and J by 4 bases, with 20 bases between the two germline ends. CDR1 and CDR2 from the germline V gene are SGHTS and YDEGEE. The CDR3 is 17 residues long. The CDR3 DNA follows: TGTGCCAGCAGCTTGGTAACTAGGACAGCGATGACGTACGAGCAGTACTTC. This codes for CASSLVTRTAMTYEQYF.

J is TRBJ2-1 and V is TRBV11-2; D gene unclear. V lost 0 bases, J lost 4 bases, and 7 bases lay in between. Germline V gene data show CDR1 as SGHAT and CDR2 as FQNNGV. CDR3 length equals 14 residues. The CDR3 here is CASSLDLMYNEQFF. The CDR3 coding sequence is TGTGCCAGCAGCTTAGACCTGATGTACAATGAGCAGTTCTTC.

V usage is TRBV28 and J usage is TRBJ1-5, with TRBD1 matching over 8 bases. The CDR3 is 14 amino acids. Germline values: CDR1 MDHEN, CDR2 SYDVKM. V shed 2 bases, J shed 8 bases, and the junction held 5 bases outside the gene matches. CDR3 bases: TGTGCCAGCAGTTTAGTGGGACAGGAGAAGCCCCAGCATTTT. This encodes CASSLVGQEKPQHF.

The chain uses TRBV20-1 and TRBJ1-2; weak D call: TRBD1 (6 bases). CDR3 length: 10 residues. Germline CDR1 is DFQATT and CDR2 is SNEGSKA (reference sequence). The CDR3 DNA sequence: TGCACCGCAGGGGTAGGGGGCTACACCTTC. Its protein product is CTAGVGGYTF.

The genes are TRBV18 and TRBJ2-1; no clear D. Looked up from germline, CDR1 is KGHSH and CDR2 is LQKENI. The ends were cut back, 1 base at V and 5 bases at J, with 3 bases in the middle. This CDR3 spans 12 amino acids. CDR3 coding DNA: TGTGCCAGCTCACCACAGAACAATGAGCAGTTCTTC. Translating gives CASSPQNNEQFF.

In DNA form, the CDR3 reads TGTGCCAGTAGTATGTTCGGCAGTAGGATCAATCAGCCCCAGCATTTT. Its translation is CASSMFGSRINQPQHF. The chain employs TRBV19 and TRBJ1-5; D is unclear. This CDR3 spans 16 amino acids. V was trimmed by 3 bases and J by 3 bases, leaving 15 bases between them. Germline CDR1 is LNHDA and CDR2 is SQIVND (reference sequence).

The J gene is TRBJ2-5, the V gene TRBV7-9, with a possible D match to TRBD1 (5 bases). Germline V gives CDR1 SEHNR, CDR2 FQNEAQ (reference sequence). The CDR3 contains 16 residues. Trimming removed 1 base at V and 2 bases at J, with 14 bases between. The CDR3 DNA reads TGTGCCAGCAGCTTAGACTACAGGTTCGGTCAAGAGACCCAGTACTTC. As protein: CASSLDYRFGQETQYF.